Listed below are T cell receptor beta chains from one sample, sequenced in a study of T cell clonotyping in hematopoietic cell transplantation. TCRdb's copy holds only in-frame clones and misses some; the assay was immunoSEQ multiplex PCR. The data show under 9,500 clones, roughly 85% seen once. The source material was PBMCs, sampled 180 days after allogeneic stem cell transplant. The receptor set was obtained from a female patient between 25 and 45 years old who had an allogeneic stem cell transplant, so the T cells may come from the graft donor. Some clones in this sample may be carry-over from other donors' samples. Each CDR3 is given with its conserved first and last residue. D genes are given only for firm matches. Part of the rows lack a size; the others show once, few, many or a class for expanded clones.

>TRBD2|.|TRBV7-3|TRBJ2-5
CASSLGTSVGQETQYF
TGTGCCAGCAGCTTAGGGACTAGTGTGGGTCAAGAGACCCAGTACTTC
>.|once|TRBV2|TRBJ2-5
CASSKDSQETQYF
TGTGCCAGCAGTAAAGACAGCCAAGAGACCCAGTACTTC
>.|.|TRBV7-2|TRBJ1-1
CASSLGSRVNTEAFF
TGTGCCAGCAGCTTAGGGTCGAGAGTTAACACTGAAGCTTTCTTT
>.|.|TRBV5-3|TRBJ2-3
CVQIPRGDRKSTDTQYF
TGTGTCCAGATACCAAGGGGCGACAGGAAGAGCACAGATACGCAGTATTTT
>TRBD1|.|TRBV27|TRBJ2-7
CASSLGPGQVYEQYF
TGTGCCAGCAGTTTAGGACCGGGACAGGTCTACGAGCAGTACTTC
>TRBD1|.|TRBV7-2|TRBJ2-7
CASSLDRGPSYEQYF
TGTGCCAGCAGCTTGGACAGGGGCCCCTCCTACGAGCAGTACTTC
>.|few|TRBV10-2|TRBJ1-3
CASYPGSRGNTIYF
TGCGCCAGTTACCCAGGGTCACGGGGAAACACCATATATTTT
>TRBD1|.|TRBV6-1|TRBJ1-5
CASSEQGAGNQPQHF
TGTGCCAGCAGTGAACAGGGGGCTGGGAATCAGCCCCAGCATTTT
>TRBD1|.|TRBV5-1|TRBJ1-1
CASSDRARIAEAFF
TGCGCCAGTTCTGACAGGGCCCGTATCGCTGAAGCTTTCTTT
>TRBD1|.|TRBV28|TRBJ1-6
CASSASRGIVSPLHF
TGTGCCAGCAGCGCGTCCAGGGGGATAGTTTCACCCCTCCACTTT
>.|.|TRBV20-1|TRBJ1-1
CSAYRQREAFF
TGCAGTGCTTACAGACAGCGAGAAGCTTTCTTT